The sequence of this TCR beta chain was determined in a study of Ad26.COV2.S vaccination and SARS-CoV-2 variants (dated by TCRdb to the early 2020s). A note on the overall study: Donors in the vaccine arm were drawn from COV1001, a phase I-IIa trial of Ad26.COV2.S in healthy adults that was multicentre, randomized, double-blind and placebo-controlled. Ad26.COV2.S was given intramuscularly at 5x10^10 or 1x10^11 viral particles, as a single shot or as two shots 56 days apart. The TCR-sequenced set comprised about 32 samples: about 19 Ad26.COV2.S vaccine recipients, 5 placebo recipients and 8 SARS-CoV-2 convalescent individuals. The specificity and breadth of SARS-CoV-2-reactive T cell receptors after Ad26.COV2.S vaccination were assessed by TCRbeta repertoire sequencing. Participants in the trial were split at random into five groups of five each, receiving low-dose or high-dose Ad26.COV2.S once or twice, or else placebo on both occasions. Throughout the experiments and outcome assessment, investigators stayed blinded to trial group allocation. Broader findings and caveats from the paper: Non-spike TCR breadth was comparable between vaccine and placebo recipients, consistent with the vaccine containing only spike. The authors noted that the TCR breadth and depth analyses may have underestimated total T cell responses. Substantial breadth of spike-specific CD8+ and CD4+ T cell responses was reported after vaccination. Comparing responses between vaccine doses or regimens was not something the study was powered to do. Higher spike-specific TCR breadth was observed in Ad26.COV2.S recipients than in placebo recipients (P = 0.0014).

About this clone itself: Its antigen is unknown. Qualities for individual bases were not recorded, and no much larger clone is one base off.

TCRbeta CDR3 regions were sequenced with the immunoSEQ Assay. After extraction, genomic DNA underwent amplification by bias-controlled multiplex PCR, followed by high-throughput sequencing. The authors processed their data as follows. Collapsing and filtering of sequences were performed to quantify the absolute abundance of each unique TCRbeta CDR3 region. T cell fraction was estimated by normalization of TCRbeta template counts to usable DNA, with usable DNA being measured through amplification of reference genes present in all nucleated cells. Repertoire TCRs were annotated as SARS-CoV-2-specific by exact matching of V gene, CDR3 amino acid sequence and J gene to a known reactive TCR set. The reference SARS-CoV-2 TCR set was obtained from MIRA and was filtered for enrichment in COVID-19-positive ImmuneCODE repertoires, whereby public or cross-reactive TCRs were removed. Using the MIRA antigens, annotated TCRs were further analysed by specific ORF or by position within an ORF. Breadth was defined as the number of annotated unique rearrangements divided by the total number of unique productive rearrangements, and depth was defined as the summed frequency of the annotated unique rearrangements. TCR breadth was compared between groups using two-sided Wilcoxon rank-sum tests. TCRdb re-hosts the immuneACCESS table, in-frame sequences only. Its copies lack some clones; in the studies checked, an unresolved V gene accounts for under half of them, and the cause for the rest is not known. That table furnishes V, J and clone size, whereas the DNA furnished D and trimming. This sample comprises more than 350,000 clones, 80% to 95% of them detected only once. The ten largest clonotypes hold over 9% of the sample.

From the germline V gene, CDR1 is SGHTA and CDR2 is FQGNSA. There are 16 amino acids in the CDR3, from cysteine to phenylalanine inclusive. Of all the DNA, just the CDR3 is kept, 48 bases in frame from base 1. Trimming removed 3 bases from V and 1 base from J, leaving 15 bases between the germline ends. Interpreted using the paper, the treatment or condition label stands for: over 15 received Ad26.COV2.S at low or high dose, single or two shots; about 5 received placebo; per-sample allocation not given. Repertoires of vaccine and placebo recipients were sequenced from samples taken on day 63 after the first injection. In Cohort 1b, about 25 adults aged 18-55 years were enrolled at a single site in Boston, USA, between 29 July and 7 August 2020. Ad26.COV2.S was a replication-incompetent adenovirus type 26 vector that expressed a prefusion-stabilized SARS-CoV-2 spike protein derived from the original Wuhan strain.

The V gene is TRBV7-2 and the J gene is TRBJ2-5, with TRBD2 perhaps the D gene, on 5 matching bases. This sequence was found in a person between 18 and 60 years old who received the Ad26.COV2.S COVID-19 vaccine or a placebo. Source: peripheral blood, taken in a trial of Ad26.COV2.S vaccine versus placebo. The CDR3 protein: CASSLWISALQETQYF. The sequence in DNA is TGTGCCAGCAGCTTGTGGATTAGCGCCCTCCAAGAGACCCAGTACTTC. Reference TRBV7-2 and TRBJ2-5 genes cover what lies past the CDR3, so the full variable domain is GAGVSQSPSNKVTEKGKDVELRCDPISGHTALYWYRQSLGQGLEFLIYFQGNSAPDKSGLPSDRFSAERTGGSVSTLTIQRTQQEDSAVYLCASSLWISALQETQYFGPGTRLLVL.